Shown below are 27 T cell receptor beta chains from a single sample sequenced in a study of blood T cell repertoires in COVID-19 (dated by TCRdb to the early 2020s). The library came from the immunoSEQ multiplex PCR assay. The table was pulled from immuneACCESS by TCRdb, which kept in-frame rearrangements only. Such tables lose some clones; where checked, under half of the loss comes from unresolved V genes, and the rest has no known cause. For this sample there are fewer than 300,000 clones; 85% appear just once. Roughly 5% of the sample rests with the top ten. What was sequenced was peripheral blood. The receptors originated from a man aged 50 or older with active or convalescent COVID-19.

The V call is TRBV19, the J call TRBJ2-2; D uncertain. The CDR3 is 11 residues long. Trimming removed 3 bases at V and 8 bases at J, with 4 bases between. Germline V gene data show CDR1 as LNHDA and CDR2 as SQIVND (reference sequence). The chain's CDR3 is CASSIRGELFF. CDR3 bases: TGTGCCAGTAGTATTCGTGGGGAGCTGTTTTTT.

Concerning this clone: The same CDR3 is also encoded by other DNA sequences in this sample. The CDR3 sequence: CASSLSDTQYF. As DNA, the CDR3 is TGTGCCAGTTCTCTCTCGGATACGCAGTATTTT. This chain uses TRBV19 with TRBJ2-3, with D unclear. This CDR3 region has 11 residues. The V gene's germline CDR1 is LNHDA and CDR2 SQIVND (reference sequence). V was trimmed by 8 bases and J by 6 bases, leaving 9 bases between them.

V is TRBV5-1 and J is TRBJ1-5; a possible D gene is TRBD1 (6 bases). Germline CDR1 SGHRS, CDR2 YFSETQ. V lost 4 bases to trimming and J lost 5 bases, with 16 bases between them. The CDR3 consists of 15 residues. DNA for the CDR3: TGCGCCAGCAGCCCAGACGGACAGCCGGATCAGCCCCAGCATTTT. Its protein is CASSPDGQPDQPQHF.

The rearrangement uses TRBV9 and TRBJ2-2; the match to TRBD2 covers 10 bases. This CDR3 comprises 16 residues. In germline, CDR1 is SGDLS, CDR2 YYNGEE. V shed 3 bases and J 4 bases; nucleotides not matched to a gene: 6. The DNA for the CDR3 is TGTGCCAGCAGCGGCACCGGGACTAGCGCCACCGGGGAGCTGTTTTTT. Amino acids: CASSGTGTSATGELFF.

The chain employs TRBV19 and TRBJ2-6; weak D call: TRBD2 (5 bases). Germline V gene data show CDR1 as LNHDA and CDR2 as SQIVND (reference sequence). This CDR3 is 16 amino acids long. V was trimmed by 0 bases and J by 1 base, leaving 7 bases between them. CDR3 bases: TGTGCCAGTAGTATAGATGGAGGATCTGGGGCCAACGTCCTGACTTTC. Residues: CASSIDGGSGANVLTF.

CDR3 nucleotides: TGCGCCAGCAGCTTGGACGGGGTTGGGAATGGCTACACCTTC. It translates to CASSLDGVGNGYTF. This chain joins TRBV5-1 and TRBJ1-2; unclear D gene. The germline V gene has CDR1 SGHRS and CDR2 YFSETQ. CDR3 length equals 14 residues. Trimming left V 0 bases short and J 6 bases short, with 12 bases between. The full variable domain, its missing parts supplied by reference TRBV5-1 and TRBJ1-2, is KAGVTQTPRYLIKTRGQQVTLSCSPISGHRSVSWYQQTPGQGLQFLFEYFSETQRNKGNFPGRFSGRQFSNSRSEMNVSTLELGDSALYLCASSLDGVGNGYTFGSGTRLTVV.

There are a few counts of this clone. The chain recombines TRBV7-3 with TRBJ2-2; D is ambiguous. The CDR3 is 16 residues long. Between the trimmed V and J ends, which lost 1 base and 3 bases, there was a span of 12 bases. Germline V CDR1 and CDR2: SGHTA, FQGTGA. CDR3 sequence reads: CASSLRLPQDTGELFF. DNA of the CDR3: TGTGCCAGCAGCTTAAGATTGCCTCAGGACACCGGGGAGCTGTTTTTT.

This chain links TRBV2 with TRBJ2-3; no reliable D call. The V end was cut by 4 bases, the J end by 0 bases, with 8 bases between. CDR3 length: 14 residues. CDR1 is SNHLY, CDR2 FYNNEI, per germline. The CDR3 here is CASSGRGSTDTQYF. The CDR3 bases are TGTGCCAGCAGTGGGCGCGGTAGCACAGATACGCAGTATTTT.

The chain couples TRBV11-2 to TRBJ1-6; D may be TRBD1 (6 bases). The CDR3 runs 14 residues. V lost 5 bases and J lost 7, with 12 bases in between. Germline values: CDR1 SGHAT, CDR2 FQNNGV. The CDR3, as DNA: TGTGCCAGCAGCCGGGGGGCTGGCAATTCACCCCTCCACTTT. Amino acid sequence: CASSRGAGNSPLHF. The full variable domain, in which reference TRBV11-2 and TRBJ1-6 provide the parts outside the CDR3, is EAGVAQSPRYKIIEKRQSVAFWCNPISGHATLYWYQQILGQGPKLLIQFQNNGVVDDSQLPKDRFSAERLKGVDSTLKIQPAKLEDSAVYLCASSRGAGNSPLHFGNGTRLTVT.

This rearrangement joins TRBV7-3 to TRBJ1-1; maybe TRBD1 (6 bases). This CDR3 spans 13 amino acids. V shed 5 bases and J shed 1 base, with 8 bases lying between them. CDR1 and CDR2 (germline): SGHTA, FQGTGA. CDR3 amino acids: CASSQQGNTEAFF. In DNA form, the CDR3 reads TGTGCCAGCAGCCAACAGGGGAACACTGAAGCTTTCTTT.

A single count supports this clone. This chain links TRBV30 with TRBJ2-1; 7 bases are shared with TRBD1. V shed 4 bases, J shed 10 bases, and the junction held 13 bases outside the gene matches. The CDR3 totals 14 residues. CDR1 and CDR2 from the germline V gene are GTSNPN and SVGIG (reference sequence). The DNA of the CDR3 is TGTGCCTGGAACCCGGGACAGACTCAATTGGAGCAGTTCTTC. Translating it yields CAWNPGQTQLEQFF. Drawing the rest from reference TRBV30 and TRBJ2-1, the complete variable domain is SQTIHQWPATLVQPVGSPLSLECTVEGTSNPNLYWYRQAAGRGLQLLFYSVGIGQISSEVPQNLSASRPQDRQFILSSKKLLLSDSGFYLCAWNPGQTQLEQFFGPGTRLTVL.

The gene calls are TRBV12-5 and TRBJ2-5; 8 nucleotides align to TRBD2. The germline V gene encodes CDR1 LGHNT and CDR2 FRNRAP. With 3 bases clipped from V and 3 bases from J, the junction kept 12 bases outside the gene matches. The CDR3 is 17 amino acids. The DNA for the CDR3 is TGTGCTAGTGGTTTCCGTGGAGCGGGAGCGGTGAAAGAGACCCAGTACTTC. Amino acids: CASGFRGAGAVKETQYF.

This clone appeared a single time. The V gene is TRBV30, the J gene TRBJ2-7, with D possibly TRBD1 on 5 matching bases. Trimming removed 0 bases at V and 4 bases at J, with 13 bases between. The CDR3 totals 14 residues. In germline, CDR1 is GTSNPN, CDR2 SVGIG (reference sequence). The CDR3 here is CAWSVGQGRYEQYF. The DNA of the CDR3 is TGTGCCTGGAGTGTAGGTCAGGGCAGGTACGAGCAGTACTTC.

V usage is TRBV29-1 and J usage is TRBJ2-7, with D possibly being TRBD2 (7 bases). V was trimmed by 0 bases and J by 6 bases, leaving 15 bases between them. Germline V lookup: CDR1 SQVTM, CDR2 ANQGSEA. The CDR3 length is 14 residues. CDR3: CSVEERGGAGEQYF. DNA of the CDR3: TGCAGCGTTGAAGAACGAGGGGGGGCGGGCGAGCAGTACTTC.

The CDR3 nucleotides are TGTGCCAGCCGCGTCGTCAATCAGCCCCAGCATTTT. The encoded protein is CASRVVNQPQHF. This rearrangement joins TRBV7-3 to TRBJ1-5; D call uncertain. Trimming took off 8 bases at V and 3 bases at J, with 8 bases between the two ends. Germline V CDR1 and CDR2: SGHTA, FQGTGA. CDR3 length: 12 amino acids.

This clone was counted a few times. The V call is TRBV10-2, the J call TRBJ1-2; 10 bases align to TRBD1. Per the germline V gene, CDR1 is WSHSY and CDR2 is SAAADI. Germline trimming cut 3 bases from V and 8 bases from J; bases unmatched to any gene: 9. This CDR3 is built from 15 residues. CDR3 region: CASSDVGQGIQGYTF. CDR3 bases: TGCGCCAGCAGTGATGTGGGACAGGGGATCCAAGGCTACACCTTC.

J is TRBJ1-1 and V is TRBV5-5; 7 nucleotides agree with TRBD1. V lost 3 bases, J lost 4 bases, and 6 bases stayed unmatched. Germline lookup yields CDR1 SGHKS and CDR2 YYEKEE (reference sequence). This CDR3 comprises 14 residues. Written as DNA, the CDR3 is TGTGCCAGCAGCTCAACGACAGGGAGCACTGAAGCTTTCTTT. This sequence encodes CASSSTTGSTEAFF.

The chain has TRBV27 and TRBJ1-6; possibly TRBD1 for D (6 bases). CDR1 and CDR2 (germline): MNHEY, SMNVEV (reference sequence). The V gene lost 5 bases and the J gene lost 3 bases, with 14 bases spanning the gap. The CDR3 length is 16 residues. CDR3 residues: CASSPLGQIYNSPLHF. CDR3 nucleotides: TGTGCCAGCAGTCCCTTAGGACAGATCTATAATTCACCCCTCCACTTT.

The V gene is TRBV2, the J gene TRBJ1-1; 8 bases line up with TRBD1. Germline V gene lookup returns CDR1 SNHLY and CDR2 FYNNEI. V lost 9 bases to trimming and J lost 1 base; unmatched junction nucleotides: 7. CDR3 length: 14 amino acids. DNA for the CDR3: TGTGCCAGATGGGACAGGAAAGAGAACACTGAAGCTTTCTTT. Protein sequence: CARWDRKENTEAFF.

V is TRBV9 and J is TRBJ2-5, with 7 bases aligning to TRBD2. CDR1 and CDR2 (germline): SGDLS, YYNGEE. The CDR3 length is 17 residues. The ends lost 0 bases at V and 4 bases at J; junction bases unmatched: 12. DNA for the CDR3: TGTGCCAGCAGCGTAGGCGCGGGAGTTATTATAGGAGAGACCCAGTACTTC. Translation: CASSVGAGVIIGETQYF.

This rearrangement joins TRBV2 to TRBJ2-7, with TRBD2 matching 7 bases. In germline, CDR1 is SNHLY, CDR2 FYNNEI. The V segment lost 8 bases and the J segment 0 bases; nucleotides outside the gene matches: 10. The CDR3 length is 15 residues. DNA of the CDR3: TGTGCCAGCCTGCCGAGCGGGGCGAGCTCCTACGAGCAGTACTTC. This encodes CASLPSGASSYEQYF.

The V call is TRBV3-1 (or the pseudogene TRBV3-2), the J call TRBJ1-2; D ambiguous. Germline-derived CDR1 and CDR2 are LGHDT and YNNKEL (reference sequence). Between the trimmed V and J ends, which lost 0 bases and 3 bases, there was a span of 11 bases. This CDR3 spans 15 amino acids. CDR3 bases: TGTGCCAGCAGCCAAGAGGGAGGATTGGACTATGGCTACACCTTC. Translating gives CASSQEGGLDYGYTF.

The V call is TRBV9, the J call TRBJ1-6, with D maybe TRBD1 (6 bases). Germline CDR1 is SGDLS and CDR2 is YYNGEE. With 5 bases removed from V and 7 bases from J, the gap between germline ends came to 13 bases. The CDR3 contains 14 residues. In DNA, the CDR3 is TGTGCCAGCAGGGACACAGGGCAAAATTCACCCCTCCACTTT. As protein: CASRDTGQNSPLHF.

The chain joins TRBV28 to TRBJ2-1; TRBD2 matches 10 bases. CDR3 length equals 17 residues. The germline V gene encodes CDR1 MDHEN and CDR2 SYDVKM. V lost 2 bases to trimming and J lost 6 bases; unmatched junction nucleotides: 10. CDR3 nucleotides: TGTGCCAGCAGTTTAGGCTATAGCGGGAGGAACGGCAATGAGCAGTTCTTC. As protein: CASSLGYSGRNGNEQFF.

This rearrangement joins TRBV7-6 to TRBJ2-5, with D unresolved. The V end lost 4 bases, the J end lost 2 bases, and 5 bases lay between the germline ends. Germline lookup yields CDR1 SGHVS and CDR2 FNYEAQ. The length of the CDR3 is 12 residues. CDR3 coding DNA: TGTGCCAGCAGCTATCATCAAGAGACCCAGTACTTC. Translating it yields CASSYHQETQYF.

The chain carries TRBV29-1 and TRBJ2-1, with D perhaps TRBD1 (5 bases). Trimming cost V 6 bases and J 3 bases, with 15 bases left between them. Germline V lookup: CDR1 SQVTM, CDR2 ANQGSEA. The CDR3 loop spans 14 amino acids. The CDR3 sequence is CSVESTDSYNEQFF. DNA of the CDR3: TGCAGCGTCGAATCGACTGACAGCTACAATGAGCAGTTCTTC.

This rearrangement joins TRBV3-1 (or the pseudogene TRBV3-2) to TRBJ2-2; no definite D call. Trimming took off 3 bases at V and 5 bases at J, with 4 bases between the two ends. The CDR3 consists of 12 residues. Germline CDR1 reads LGHDT; CDR2 reads YNNKEL (reference sequence). The CDR3 DNA reads as TGTGCCAGCAGCCACGGTACCGGGGAGCTGTTTTTT. Protein sequence: CASSHGTGELFF.